This entry features one T cell receptor beta chain sequence. In its sample, this clonotype was seen a few times. This receptor's antigen is unknown. No per-base quality is available; no much larger clone lies one base away. Library preparation used PCR. The data were produced on an Illumina HiSeq 2500. TCR library preparation used molecular barcoding, with unique molecular identifiers applied to normalize quantification of the TCRbeta repertoire. TCRdb ran its own pipeline on the public reads, namely fastp trimming at Q25 and MiXCR clone calling, and kept in-frame beta chains. Each CDR3 protein gets just one entry, which takes the most common genes and DNA from the rows behind it. This sample holds 400,000 to 500,000 distinct CDR3 sequences; roughly a tenth were observed only once. The ten largest clones add up to approximately 5% of the sample. From cysteine to phenylalanine, the CDR3 is 17 amino acids long. CDR3 DNA is the only sequence kept; it has 51 bases, read in frame from the first base. V sheds 4 bases and J sheds 7 bases, leaving 26 bases between their ends. CDR1 and CDR2 (MNHEY, SMNVEV) derive from the germline V gene (reference sequence).

This sample was included in a study of T-cell reconstitution after alpha-beta-depleted transplantation in children (dated by TCRdb to 2016 to 2017). Some background on the complete study: T-cell immune reconstitution after TCRalphabeta/CD19-depleted allogeneic hematopoietic cell transplantation in children was quantitatively tracked in the study by means of TCR repertoire profiling.

Sequencing used PBMCs from the stem cell graft donor, obtained from the stem cell graft. The chain is assembled from TRBV27 and TRBJ2-7, and the D gene may be TRBD2, 6 bases matching. The clonotype was recovered from a human donor who donated a stem cell graft to a child with acute myeloid leukemia. The encoded CDR3 is CASSSRPGDSGLREQYF. In nucleotides, the sequence is TGTGCCAGCAGTTCCCGACCGGGGGATAGCGGATTACGTGAGCAGTACTTC.